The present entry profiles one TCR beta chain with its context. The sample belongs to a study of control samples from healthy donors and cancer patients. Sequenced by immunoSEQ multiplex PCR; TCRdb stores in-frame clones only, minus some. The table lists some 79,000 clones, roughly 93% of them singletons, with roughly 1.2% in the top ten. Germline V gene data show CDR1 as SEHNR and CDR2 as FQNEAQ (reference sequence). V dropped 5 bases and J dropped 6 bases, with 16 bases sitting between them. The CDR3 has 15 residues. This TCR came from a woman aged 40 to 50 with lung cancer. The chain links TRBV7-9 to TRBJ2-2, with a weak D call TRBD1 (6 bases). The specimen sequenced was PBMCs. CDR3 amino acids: CASSPGQGLAGELFF. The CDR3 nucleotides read TGTGCCAGCAGCCCAGGCCAGGGGCTTGCCGGGGAGCTGTTTTTT. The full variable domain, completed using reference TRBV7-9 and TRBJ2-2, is DTGVSQNPRHKITKRGQNVTFRCDPISEHNRLYWYRQTLGQGPEFLTYFQNEAQLEKSRLLSDRFSAERPKGSFSTLEIQRTEQGDSAMYLCASSPGQGLAGELFFGEGSRLTVL.